Shown below are 7 T cell receptor beta chains from a single sample sequenced in a study of blood T cell repertoires in COVID-19. Repertoires were generated with immunoSEQ multiplex PCR, while TCRdb's copy carries only in-frame clones and drops some. Here the sample spans 200,000 to 300,000 clones, over 80% being singletons. Specimen: PBMCs or T cells enriched from blood (not recorded which). The receptors here all came from a woman in her 30s with acute COVID-19.

The chain joins TRBV11-2 to TRBJ2-7; possibly TRBD1 for D (6 bases). The V gene lost 5 bases and the J gene lost 4 bases, with 9 bases spanning the gap. CDR1 is SGHAT and CDR2 is FQNNGV in the germline V gene. This CDR3 contains 12 residues. CDR3 region: CASSTGFYEQYF. CDR3 DNA sequence: TGTGCCAGCAGCACAGGGTTTTACGAGCAGTACTTC.

V is TRBV19 and J is TRBJ2-1; the match to TRBD2 covers 7 bases. CDR3 length equals 15 residues. The V gene end was trimmed by 3 bases and the J gene end by 0 bases; junction bases not matched to a gene: 2. Germline CDR1 is LNHDA and CDR2 is SQIVND (reference sequence). CDR3 loop: CASSIRGVSYNEQFF. CDR3 DNA sequence: TGTGCCAGTAGTATCCGGGGGGTCTCCTACAATGAGCAGTTCTTC.

V and J are TRBV5-4 and TRBJ1-6, with 9 bases aligning to TRBD1. The CDR3 runs to 16 residues. Germline assignment: CDR1 SGHNT and CDR2 YYREEE (reference sequence). The J segment lost 9 bases and the V segment lost 4 bases, leaving 11 bases of the junction unmatched. CDR3 loop: CASSRGEGQGFSPLHF. The DNA of the CDR3 is TGTGCCAGCAGCCGGGGCGAGGGACAGGGTTTTTCACCCCTCCACTTT.

The genes are TRBV4-1 and TRBJ2-7; possibly TRBD2 for D (6 bases). The CDR3 spans 15 residues. V was clipped by 0 bases and J by 4 bases, with 13 bases between them. The V gene's germline CDR1 is MGHRA and CDR2 YSYEKL. The CDR3 DNA is TGCGCCAGCAGCCAAGATCCGATTGCGGGGTACGAGCAGTACTTC. The encoded protein is CASSQDPIAGYEQYF.

The table lists this clone with a few counts. The chain combines TRBV5-6 with TRBJ1-1, with TRBD1 matching 7 bases. Losses at the gene ends were 0 bases for V and 6 bases for J; bases not matched to a gene: 5. The CDR3 totals 14 residues. The V gene's germline CDR1 is SGHDT and CDR2 YYEEEE. CDR3: CASSLEGARAEAFF. CDR3 nucleotide sequence: TGTGCCAGCAGCTTGGAGGGGGCGAGGGCTGAAGCTTTCTTT. Looking up the rest from reference TRBV5-6 and TRBJ1-1 gives the full variable domain: DAGVTQSPTHLIKTRGQQVTLRCSPKSGHDTVSWYQQALGQGPQFIFQYYEEEERQRGNFPDRFSGHQFPNYSSELNVNALLLGDSALYLCASSLEGARAEAFFGQGTRLTVV.

The rearrangement joins TRBV18 to TRBJ1-5, with 8 bases identical to TRBD1. Per the germline V gene, CDR1 is KGHSH and CDR2 is LQKENI. There are 14 residues in the CDR3. V gave up 5 bases and J gave up 2 bases; unmatched junction bases: 2. CDR3 in amino acids: CASSSTGGNQPQHF. Written as DNA, the CDR3 is TGTGCCAGCTCATCGACAGGGGGCAATCAGCCCCAGCATTTT.

The table lists this clone with a few counts. This chain uses TRBV6-5 with TRBJ1-1; D call uncertain. The germline V gene encodes CDR1 MNHEY and CDR2 SVGAGI. This CDR3 has 13 residues. Trimming pared 5 bases from V and 1 base from J, leaving 8 bases between. CDR3 bases: TGTGCCAGCAGTATACGGTGGAACACTGAAGCTTTCTTT. It is translated as CASSIRWNTEAFF.